This TCR beta chain was profiled in a study of cytomegalovirus exposure and HLA in healthy donors. Study observations and caveats: Overall, approximately 150 TCR beta chains were annotated as cytomegalovirus-associated. It was reportedly the case that the classifier diagnosed cytomegalovirus status with high specificity and sensitivity. Specific recognition of CMV antigens was confirmed in vitro for a few chains (all CMV-associated).

The CDR3 length is 10 residues. Deletions cut 10 bases from V and 2 bases from J, with 5 bases between. Per germline, CDR1 MNHNS and CDR2 SASEGT. TCRdb's copy holds only in-frame clones and misses some; the assay was immunoSEQ multiplex PCR. The data show 150,000 to 200,000 clones, 84% seen once. On this clone: Its antigen remains unidentified.

This rearrangement joins TRBV6-1 to TRBJ1-2, with D uncertain. What was sequenced was PBMCs. This TCR was sampled from a woman between 18 and 30 years old in good health and CMV-seropositive. This CDR3 is CATINYGYTF. The CDR3 DNA sequence: TGTGCCACCATCAACTATGGCTACACCTTC.